The TCR beta chain described here comes from a study of blood T cell repertoires in COVID-19. Across the study: Sites across the United States, Italy and Spain contributed samples from acute and convalescent COVID-19.

Under the authors' procedure: Counts of nucleated cells, estimated from reference gene primer amplification, were obtained. TCRdb keeps only in-frame clones here, not all; method: immunoSEQ multiplex PCR. V, J and clone size are those of that table, while D and trimming were read from the DNA. This table has around 97,000 clones, approximately 87% appearing once. V was trimmed by 1 base and J by 8 bases, leaving 14 bases between them. The CDR3 is 15 amino acids. The germline V gene has CDR1 SGHAT and CDR2 FQNNGV. The sequencing sample was made of peripheral blood. This TCR was recovered from a human donor in a cohort sampled during active or convalescent COVID-19. The chain has TRBV11-2 and TRBJ1-4, with D maybe TRBD1 (6 bases). CDR3 nucleotides: TGTGCCAGCAGCTTAGTCAGGCAGGGGAACGAAAAACTGTTTTTT. Its protein is CASSLVRQGNEKLFF. The full variable domain, rest sourced from reference TRBV11-2 and TRBJ1-4, is EAGVAQSPRYKIIEKRQSVAFWCNPISGHATLYWYQQILGQGPKLLIQFQNNGVVDDSQLPKDRFSAERLKGVDSTLKIQPAKLEDSAVYLCASSLVRQGNEKLFFGSGTQLSVL.